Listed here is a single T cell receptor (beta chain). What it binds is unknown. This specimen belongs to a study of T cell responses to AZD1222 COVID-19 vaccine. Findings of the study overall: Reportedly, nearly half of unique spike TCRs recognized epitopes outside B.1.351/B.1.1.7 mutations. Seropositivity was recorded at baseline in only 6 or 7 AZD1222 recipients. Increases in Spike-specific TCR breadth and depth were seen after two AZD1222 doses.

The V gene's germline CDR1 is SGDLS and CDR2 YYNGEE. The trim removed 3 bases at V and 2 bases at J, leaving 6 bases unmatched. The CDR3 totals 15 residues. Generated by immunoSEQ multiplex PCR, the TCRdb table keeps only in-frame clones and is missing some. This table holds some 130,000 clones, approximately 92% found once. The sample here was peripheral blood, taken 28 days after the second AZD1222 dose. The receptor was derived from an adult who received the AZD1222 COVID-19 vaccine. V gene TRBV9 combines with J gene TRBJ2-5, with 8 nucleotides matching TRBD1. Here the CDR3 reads CASSGQTGAQETQYF. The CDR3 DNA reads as TGTGCCAGCAGCGGCCAGACAGGGGCGCAAGAGACCCAGTACTTC.